This is a list of T cell receptor beta chains from one sample in a study of blood T cell repertoires in COVID-19. Sequencing was performed with immunoSEQ multiplex PCR; in TCRdb, only in-frame clones are kept and a portion is missing. The profile shows approximately 81,000 clones, 82% of them singletons. The sequenced sample was peripheral blood. The receptors here all came from a human donor in a cohort sampled during active COVID-19. Each CDR3 is given with its conserved first and last residue. D genes are given only for firm matches. For some rows the clone size is stated as once, few or many, or as a class when expanded; others skip it.

cdr3_length d_call clone_size j_call v_call cdr3_nt cdr3_aa
13 TRBD2 NA TRBJ2-7 TRBV12-3/TRBV12-4 TGTGCCAGCAGTTCGAGCGGGACCTACGAGCAGTACTTC CASSSSGTYEQYF
15 NA NA TRBJ1-3 TRBV18 TGTGCCAGCTCACTCACAGGGAAAACAGGAAACACCATATATTTT CASSLTGKTGNTIYF
12 NA few TRBJ1-3 TRBV5-4 TGTGCCAGCAGCGACTCTCGGAACACCATATATTTT CASSDSRNTIYF
13 TRBD1 NA TRBJ2-7 TRBV6-5 TGTGCCAGCAGAGAGACAGGGGGCTACGAGCAGTACTTC CASRETGGYEQYF
13 TRBD1 NA TRBJ2-5 TRBV5-1 TGCGCCAGCAGCACGGGACAGACGGAGACCCAGTACTTC CASSTGQTETQYF
14 TRBD1 NA TRBJ1-1 TRBV5-1 TGCGCCAGCGTGTATGGACAGGGGAACACTGAAGCTTTCTTT CASVYGQGNTEAFF
14 NA NA TRBJ1-6 TRBV6-5 TGTGCCAGCAGTTATCAGGGGTATAATTCACCCCTCCACTTT CASSYQGYNSPLHF
13 NA NA TRBJ1-1 TRBV30 TGTGCCTGGAGTAGGAGACTGAACACTGAAGCTTTCTTT CAWSRRLNTEAFF
17 TRBD2 NA TRBJ2-2 TRBV5-1 TGCGCCAGCAGCCTCTCTTTAGCGGGGAAGAACACCGGGGAGCTGTTTTTT CASSLSLAGKNTGELFF
14 TRBD1 NA TRBJ2-7 TRBV19 TGTGCCAGTAGTATAAGGGACAGGCCCTACGAGCAGTACTTC CASSIRDRPYEQYF
14 TRBD1 NA TRBJ1-1 TRBV11-3 TGTGCCAGCAGCTCGGGACAGGGTGCAACTGAAGCTTTCTTT CASSSGQGATEAFF
17 NA NA TRBJ2-2 TRBV3-1/TRBV3-2 TGTGCCAGCAGCCGCCTCAGGGGCAGCGCGAACACCGGGGAGCTGTTTTTT CASSRLRGSANTGELFF
14 NA few TRBJ2-2 TRBV12-5 TGTGCTAGTGGCTTCGGGGTGAACACCGGGGAGCTGTTTTTT CASGFGVNTGELFF
13 NA once TRBJ1-6 TRBV2 TGTGCCAGCAGTGGGGAGATGAGCTCACCCCTCCACTTT CASSGEMSSPLHF
13 TRBD2 NA TRBJ2-3 TRBV30 TGTGCCTGGAGGACTAGCGGGGGGAAGGCGCAGTATTTT CAWRTSGGKAQYF
17 TRBD1 NA TRBJ2-1 TRBV7-9 TGTGCCAGCAGCTTAGTGATATGGGACAGGGACTACAATGAGCAGTTCTTC CASSLVIWDRDYNEQFF
16 TRBD1 once TRBJ1-3 TRBV28 TGTGCCAGCAGTTTTATTGACAGGGAGTATGGAAACACCATATATTTT CASSFIDREYGNTIYF
15 TRBD1 NA TRBJ1-4 TRBV5-1 TGCGCCAGCAGCTCCGGGACAGGGGTCAATGAAAAACTGTTTTTT CASSSGTGVNEKLFF
18 NA NA TRBJ2-7 TRBV6-2/TRBV6-3 TGTGCCAGCAGTTACTCGATAGGTTCCGAGGCCAACCGCGACGAGCAGTACTTC CASSYSIGSEANRDEQYF
14 NA once TRBJ1-1 TRBV28 TGTGCCAGCAGTTTTTCGACAGTCAACACTGAAGCTTTCTTT CASSFSTVNTEAFF
15 NA NA TRBJ2-4 TRBV4-1 TGCACCAGCAGCCAAGACCGGGACAACAAAAACATTCAGTACTTC CTSSQDRDNKNIQYF
13 NA NA TRBJ1-6 TRBV29-1 TGCAGCGTTGCTGAAACAGGGAATTCACCCCTCCACTTT CSVAETGNSPLHF
13 NA NA TRBJ1-1 TRBV15 TGTGCCACCAGCATAGACGCCGGGGGTCGGGCTTTCTTT CATSIDAGGRAFF
14 NA NA TRBJ1-1 TRBV4-1 TGCGCCAGCACCCGAATAGACGGGGACACTGAAGCTTTCTTT CASTRIDGDTEAFF
15 TRBD1 NA TRBJ2-5 TRBV5-6 TGTGCCAGCAGCCTAAGGGACAGGACGCTTGAGACCCAGTACTTC CASSLRDRTLETQYF
15 TRBD2 NA TRBJ2-7 TRBV6-5 TGTGCCAGCAGTTTCCGGGGGGATCCTACCTACGAGCAGTACTTC CASSFRGDPTYEQYF
14 TRBD1 once TRBJ2-7 TRBV5-1 TGCGCCAGCAAGTTCGGGACAGGCACCTACGAGCAGTACTTC CASKFGTGTYEQYF
17 NA NA TRBJ1-5 TRBV4-1 TGCGCCAGCAGCCAAGAGTCTTTGGGACATAAGGTTCAGCCCCAGCATTTT CASSQESLGHKVQPQHF
15 NA NA TRBJ1-2 TRBV6-1 TGTGCCAGCAGTGAATCAAGGAAGTCGGGGTATGGCTACACCTTC CASSESRKSGYGYTF
13 NA NA TRBJ1-2 TRBV7-2 TGTGCCAGCAGCTTCGCGGGCTCCTATGGCTACACCTTC CASSFAGSYGYTF
15 NA NA TRBJ2-4 TRBV6-5 TGTGCCAGCCAGGGGACAACCATAGCCAAAAACATTCAGTACTTC CASQGTTIAKNIQYF
15 NA few TRBJ2-5 TRBV7-2 TGTGCCAGCAGCCACTACCAACAGGGCCAAGAGACCCAGTACTTC CASSHYQQGQETQYF
13 TRBD1 few TRBJ2-7 TRBV27 TGTGCCAGCGGGACAGAGTACTCCTACGAGCAGTACTTC CASGTEYSYEQYF
14 TRBD1 NA TRBJ1-2 TRBV4-3 TGCGCCAGCAGCGAGGGACAGAGAGCCTATGGCTACACCTTC CASSEGQRAYGYTF
14 TRBD1 NA TRBJ1-2 TRBV29-1 TGCAGCGTTGAAGAGACAGGGAGTATCTATGGCTACACCTTC CSVEETGSIYGYTF
10 NA NA TRBJ2-7 TRBV20-1 TGCAGTGCGGGGCGGTACGAGCAGTACTTC CSAGRYEQYF
16 NA few TRBJ1-6 TRBV15 TGTGCCACCAGCAGCCCAGCCAGGGGAAATAATTCACCCCTCCACTTT CATSSPARGNNSPLHF
14 NA NA TRBJ2-2 TRBV6-5 TGTGCCAGCAGCATACAAGCGGGCACCGGGGAGCTGTTTTTT CASSIQAGTGELFF
16 TRBD1 NA TRBJ1-3 TRBV25-1 TGTGCCAGCAGTGAAATGGGACAGAGCTCTGGAAACACCATATATTTT CASSEMGQSSGNTIYF
13 NA NA TRBJ1-1 TRBV15 TGTGCCACCCAGGGCAGACCTCAGACTGAAGCTTTCTTT CATQGRPQTEAFF
13 TRBD1 NA TRBJ2-7 TRBV25-1 TGTGCCAGCAGTGACAGGACAGGGACCGAGCAGTACTTC CASSDRTGTEQYF
12 NA NA TRBJ2-7 TRBV5-4 TGTGCCAGCAGCATGGACAGCTACGAGCAGTACTTC CASSMDSYEQYF
17 TRBD1 NA TRBJ2-6 TRBV7-3 TGTGCCAGCAGCCAGGGGGGACAGGGATCTGGGGCCAACGTCCTGACTTTC CASSQGGQGSGANVLTF
15 TRBD1 NA TRBJ1-5 TRBV6-5 TGTGCCAGCAGCCTAGACAGGGCGGCCAATCAGCCCCAGCATTTT CASSLDRAANQPQHF
15 NA NA TRBJ2-7 TRBV4-1 TGCGCCAGCAGCCAGGCGCCAGGGCCGATGAACGAGCAGTACTTC CASSQAPGPMNEQYF
14 NA NA TRBJ1-2 TRBV7-2 TGTGCCAGCAGCTCCTCCTTCGGACAGTATGGCTACACCTTC CASSSSFGQYGYTF
14 NA NA TRBJ2-1 TRBV6-5 TGTGCCAGCAGACAGGGTTGGTCCTACAATGAGCAGTTCTTC CASRQGWSYNEQFF
14 TRBD1 NA TRBJ2-2 TRBV25-1 TGTGCCAGCACATCGACAGGGTATACCGGGGAGCTGTTTTTT CASTSTGYTGELFF
12 NA NA TRBJ1-2 TRBV12-3/TRBV12-4 TGTGCCAGCAGTCGGACATCCTATGGCTACACCTTC CASSRTSYGYTF
12 NA NA TRBJ1-6 TRBV7-9 TGTGCCAGCAGCTTACAGAATTCACCCCTCCACTTT CASSLQNSPLHF
15 TRBD2 NA TRBJ2-3 TRBV19 TGTGCCAGTACCATGACTAGCGGAAACACAGATACGCAGTATTTT CASTMTSGNTDTQYF
13 NA NA TRBJ1-5 TRBV6-2/TRBV6-3 TGTGCCAGCAGTAAGGGAGACAATCAGCCCCAGCATTTT CASSKGDNQPQHF
11 NA NA TRBJ2-3 TRBV30 TGTGCCTGGACTTTTTCGGATACGCAGTATTTT CAWTFSDTQYF
13 NA NA TRBJ2-1 TRBV7-9 TGTGCCAGCAGCAGGGGGGCCGGCAATGAGCAGTTCTTC CASSRGAGNEQFF
15 NA once TRBJ1-5 TRBV19 TGTGCCAGTAGTATTAACCAGGGCCACGATCAGCCCCAGCATTTT CASSINQGHDQPQHF
18 TRBD1 NA TRBJ1-5 TRBV7-2 TGTGCCAGCAGCTTATCCGCAGGGGGTATGGATAGCAATCAGCCCCAGCATTTT CASSLSAGGMDSNQPQHF
14 NA NA TRBJ1-5 TRBV6-5 TGTGCCAGTACATGGGCGGGGGGGGATCAGCCCCAGCATTTT CASTWAGGDQPQHF
15 NA NA TRBJ2-2 TRBV5-5 TGTGCCAGCAGCTTACAGGAAACTTACACCGGGGAGCTGTTTTTT CASSLQETYTGELFF
14 NA NA TRBJ1-2 TRBV4-1 TGCGCCAGCAGCCAAGAGCCAGGCGTCTATGGCTACACCTTC CASSQEPGVYGYTF
17 TRBD2 NA TRBJ2-3 TRBV3-1/TRBV3-2 TGTGCCAGCAGCCTAGGGGCTAGCGGCATGAGCACAGATACGCAGTATTTT CASSLGASGMSTDTQYF